The present T cell receptor beta chain was sequenced within a study of T cells in Graves' hyperthyroidism and ophthalmopathy. Study-level results: It was a median approximately 6.9 months before onset that the model predicted ophthalmopathy.

Hyperthyroidism had been newly diagnosed in patients aged 18 to 65, and its duration was under 2 months. This clonotype was recorded at least ten times. The antigen is undetermined. The investigators amplified TCR beta CDR3 regions from RNA transcripts. RT-PCR in the first round (using the HTBI primer set) targeted the TCR CDR3. MiXCR was run by TCRdb on the multiplex PCR reads, yielding one entry per CDR3 protein. The data contain approximately 590,000 distinct CDR3 sequences, 15% to 18% of them singletons. The CDR3 consists of 14 residues. The germline V gene has CDR1 GTSNPN and CDR2 SVGIG (reference sequence). Deletions cut 0 bases from V and 0 bases from J, with 9 bases between.

The sequenced sample was blood. V gene TRBV30 combines with J gene TRBJ2-7; possible D gene TRBD2, 6 bases. This clonotype was obtained from a woman in her twenties or thirties with Graves' hyperthyroidism. CDR3 protein: CAWSVGGASYEQYF. CDR3 nucleotides: TGTGCCTGGAGTGTCGGCGGGGCCTCCTACGAGCAGTACTTC.